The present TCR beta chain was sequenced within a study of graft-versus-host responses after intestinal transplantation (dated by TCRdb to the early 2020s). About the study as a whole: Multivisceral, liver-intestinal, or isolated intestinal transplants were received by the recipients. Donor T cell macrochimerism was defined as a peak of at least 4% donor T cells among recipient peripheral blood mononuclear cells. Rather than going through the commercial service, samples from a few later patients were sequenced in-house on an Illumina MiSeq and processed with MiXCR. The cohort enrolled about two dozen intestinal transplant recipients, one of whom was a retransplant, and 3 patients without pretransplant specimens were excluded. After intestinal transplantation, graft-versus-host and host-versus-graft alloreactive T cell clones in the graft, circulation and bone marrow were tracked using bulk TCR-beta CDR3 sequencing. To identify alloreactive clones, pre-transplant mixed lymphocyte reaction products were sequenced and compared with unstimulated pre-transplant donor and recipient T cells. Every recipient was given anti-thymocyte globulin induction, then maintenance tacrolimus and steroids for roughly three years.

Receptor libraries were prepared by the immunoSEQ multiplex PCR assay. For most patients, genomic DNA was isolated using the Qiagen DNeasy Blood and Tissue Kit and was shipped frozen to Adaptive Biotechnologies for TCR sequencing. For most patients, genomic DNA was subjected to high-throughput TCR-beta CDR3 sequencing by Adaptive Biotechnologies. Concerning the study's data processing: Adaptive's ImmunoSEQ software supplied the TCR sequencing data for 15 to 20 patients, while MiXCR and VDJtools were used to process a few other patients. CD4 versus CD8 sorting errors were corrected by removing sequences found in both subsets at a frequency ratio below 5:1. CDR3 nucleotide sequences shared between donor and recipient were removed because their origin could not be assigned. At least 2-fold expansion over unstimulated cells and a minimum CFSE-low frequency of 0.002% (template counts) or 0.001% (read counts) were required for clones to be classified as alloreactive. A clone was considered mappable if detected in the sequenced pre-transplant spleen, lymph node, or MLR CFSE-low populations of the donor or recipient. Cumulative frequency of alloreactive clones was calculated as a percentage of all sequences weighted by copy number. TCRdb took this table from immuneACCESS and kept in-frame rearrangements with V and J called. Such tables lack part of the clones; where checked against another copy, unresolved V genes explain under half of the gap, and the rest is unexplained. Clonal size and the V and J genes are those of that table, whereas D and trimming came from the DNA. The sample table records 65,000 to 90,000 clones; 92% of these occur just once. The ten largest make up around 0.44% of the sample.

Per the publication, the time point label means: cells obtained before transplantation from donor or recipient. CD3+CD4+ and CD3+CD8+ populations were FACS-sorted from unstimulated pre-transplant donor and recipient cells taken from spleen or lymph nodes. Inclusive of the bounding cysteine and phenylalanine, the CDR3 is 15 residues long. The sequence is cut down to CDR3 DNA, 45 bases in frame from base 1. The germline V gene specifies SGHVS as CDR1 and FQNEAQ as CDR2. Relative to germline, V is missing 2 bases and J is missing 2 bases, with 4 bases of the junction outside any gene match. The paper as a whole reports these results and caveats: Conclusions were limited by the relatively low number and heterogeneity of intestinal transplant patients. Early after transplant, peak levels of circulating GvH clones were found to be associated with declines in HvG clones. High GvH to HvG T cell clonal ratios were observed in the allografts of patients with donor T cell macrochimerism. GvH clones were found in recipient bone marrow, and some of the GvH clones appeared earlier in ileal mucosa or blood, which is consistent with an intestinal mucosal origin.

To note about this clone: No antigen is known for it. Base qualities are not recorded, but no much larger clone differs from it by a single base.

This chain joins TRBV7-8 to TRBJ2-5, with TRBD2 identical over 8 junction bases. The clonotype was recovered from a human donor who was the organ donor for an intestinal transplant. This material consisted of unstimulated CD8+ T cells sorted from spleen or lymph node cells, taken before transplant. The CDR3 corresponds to CASSLLASGQETQYF. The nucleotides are TGTGCCAGCAGCTTATTAGCTAGCGGGCAAGAGACCCAGTACTTC.